This TCR beta chain was sequenced in a study of shared clonotypes between healthy human individuals (dated by TCRdb to the early 2020s). At the level of the whole study: A few men and two women, aged 18 to 49 years, made up the cohort. The study deeply sequenced blood TCR repertoires of about 5 healthy adults to estimate repertoire size and the extent of clonotype sharing between individuals. Per donor, leukapheresis produced somewhere between about 0.85 and 10 billion PBMCs. Libraries were prepared and TCR repertoires were sequenced by different laboratories using diverse techniques, in order to increase sequencing depth and limit assay-specific biases. For each donor, three plates each were used for CD4 naive and CD4 memory, two plates were used for CD8 naive, and one plate was used for CD8 memory.

What the study reported, not specific to this receptor: Because the study included only a small number of donors, the genetic and exposure-history diversity represented was limited. Pairwise subsampling indicated that sequencing depth was expected to affect the degree of clonotype sharing among donors. Sampling was restricted to blood, and TCR repertoires in tissue are likely to differ from TCR repertoires in blood. Higher generation probabilities were observed for clonotypes shared by all four sorted-subset donors than for non-shared clonotypes. Rarefaction of sorted-subset datasets indicated incomplete sequencing despite the large sequencing depth. Naive subsets generally had larger estimated clonotype richness than memory subsets did. Across several donors, 5% to 6% of naive CD4, approximately 3.6% of naive CD8, 2.3% of memory CD4, and about 0.44% of memory CD8 clonotypes were shared.

For this clone: Its antigen is unknown. Per-base qualities were not stored, and no clone one base away is much larger.

Using the deep immunoSEQ assay, multiplex PCR amplified TCR CDR3 regions from genomic DNA. For each cell subset, the extracted genomic DNA was distributed evenly across all wells of several immunoSEQ 96-well plates, and each plate served as one replicate. For sorted subsets, approximately 190 ng genomic DNA, equal to about 30,000 T cell genomes, was loaded into each replicate PCR. Purified libraries were measured with a Qubit 3.0 fluorometer, size-checked on a Bioanalyzer 2100, and measured again with the KAPA Library Quantification kit. Every immunoSEQ 96-well plate was sequenced on a dedicated single-read 150-cycle Illumina NextSeq 550 flow cell. Per the authors' processing: The immunoSEQ output contained only junctional sequences without quality scores, so filtering could not match that applied to full-length reads. Sequences were annotated with PyIR, a Python wrapper for IgBLAST v1.9, using IMGT germline references to assign V/J genes and CDR3. Reads were filtered out if the reads had weak V/J assignments (E-value above 1e-6), no CDR3, stop codons, out-of-frame junctions, or ambiguous translated residues. A V3J clonotype was defined by an identical inferred V gene, J gene, and CDR3 amino acid sequence. The percentage overlap between two repertoires was calculated by dividing the number of shared unique clonotypes by the size of the smaller repertoire. RTK rarefaction, the Chao1 estimator, and Recon v2.1 estimates of unobserved clonotypes were used to assess repertoire richness. OLGA was used to compute generation probabilities for all TCRbeta clonotypes that the gDNA method yielded from a few donors. Here the immuneACCESS table is served through TCRdb, limited to in-frame sequences with V and J called. Missing clones are a known gap in these copies; in checked studies unresolved V genes cover under half, and the rest lacks a known reason. That table gives V, J and clone size, and the DNA gave D and trimming. In all, the sample holds approximately 530,000 clones, and 90% to 97% of those were seen once. Approximately 0.06% of the sample rests with the top ten.

Taken from the germline V gene, the CDR1 and CDR2 loops are SGHDT and YYEEEE. The CDR3 has 14 amino acids, counting the end cysteine and phenylalanine. The entry retains the CDR3 DNA only, 42 bases that are in frame from base 1. Relative to germline, V is 1 base shorter and J is 4 bases shorter, with 11 bases between their ends. Healthy HIV-negative adults with no recently reported acute infections or vaccinations were included as donors. All donors were Caucasian adults living in Nashville, Tennessee, USA. CD4+ T cells were enriched by magnetic negative selection; naive cells were then positively selected on CD45RA, and the negative fraction formed the memory subset. Blood was obtained by leukapheresis, after which PBMCs were separated by Ficoll-Histopaque density gradient centrifugation and cryopreserved in liquid nitrogen vapor phase. Analytical flow cytometry was used to check the purity and quantity of every magnetically sorted T cell population. From each sorted fraction, genomic DNA was isolated and quantified by UV absorbance on a Nanodrop 2000c.

Sequencing used naive CD4+ T cells sorted from blood. In the paper's terms, the cell subset or site label means: CD45RA+ positively selected. Here the chain combines TRBV5-6 and TRBJ1-2, with TRBD1 tentatively as D gene (5 bases match). The receptor was derived from a woman under 40 in good health. The CDR3 corresponds to CASSLLGQGYGYTF. The DNA is TGTGCCAGCAGCTTGCTGGGGCAGGGCTATGGCTACACCTTC.